Below, 5 T cell receptor beta chains from the same sample are listed, as sequenced in a study of patients and donors after allogeneic stem cell transplantation. TCRdb re-derived calls from the RT-PCR reads in MiXCR, one entry per CDR3 protein. The table has some 960,000 distinct CDR3 sequences, 18% seen once. The material sequenced was blood, either unsorted or a sorted T cell fraction (not recorded which). All receptors come from a human donor who was either an allogeneic HSCT recipient or a stem cell or donor lymphocyte infusion donor (not recorded which). It is not recorded whose cells these are; they may come from a transplant donor.

The chain carries TRBV19 and TRBJ2-7; a possible D gene is TRBD1 (6 bases). Germline V gene sequence: CDR1 LNHDA, CDR2 SQIVND (reference sequence). V was shortened by 1 base and J by 7 bases, with 17 bases between the two germline ends. There are 15 residues in the CDR3. CDR3 sequence (DNA): TGTGCCAGTAGTATAGCGACAGGAACCCCCACGGAGCAGTACTTC. Residues: CASSIATGTPTEQYF.

This clonotype appeared a few times. The chain carries TRBV24-1 and TRBJ1-1; D gene ambiguous. Germline values: CDR1 KGHDR, CDR2 SFDVKD. This CDR3 has 8 residues. The CDR3 is CSNTEAFF. CDR3 DNA sequence: TGTTCAAACACTGAAGCTTTCTTT.

This chain uses TRBV20-1 with TRBJ1-2; 7 bases line up with TRBD1. The CDR3 has 13 amino acids. V lost 8 bases and J lost 8; bases outside the gene matches: 14. Germline assignment: CDR1 DFQATT and CDR2 SNEGSKA (reference sequence). CDR3 amino acids: CSYSWDRGDGYTF. CDR3 DNA sequence: TGCAGTTACTCCTGGGACAGAGGCGACGGCTACACCTTC.

The table lists this clonotype with a few counts. The V call is TRBV29-1, the J call TRBJ1-2; D not resolved. This CDR3 is built from 13 residues. Germline CDR1 and CDR2: SQVTM and ANQGSEA. Trimming stripped 2 bases from V and 3 bases from J, with 10 bases between. The CDR3 region is CSVESSRDYGYTF. The DNA for the CDR3 is TGCAGCGTTGAAAGCAGTAGAGACTATGGCTACACCTTC.

This clonotype was seen more than once but under ten times. V gene TRBV10-3 combines with J gene TRBJ1-3, with D unresolved. Germline CDR1 ENHRY, CDR2 SYGVKD. The CDR3 consists of 13 residues. With 10 bases removed from V and 4 bases from J, the gap between germline ends came to 14 bases. The CDR3, as DNA: TGTGCCACCAACAGCCCAGAGGGAAACACCATATATTTT. It encodes CATNSPEGNTIYF.